This section outlines one TCR beta chain sequence together with its context. Its antigen remains unknown. The sample originates from a study of T cell responses to AZD1222 COVID-19 vaccine. General study points: Vaccine-associated CD4 TCRs spanned spike, dominant at 160-218 and 743-854.

Sequencing was performed with immunoSEQ multiplex PCR; in TCRdb, only in-frame clones are kept and a portion is missing. Among under 110,000 clones listed, approximately 90% were seen once. V was trimmed by 5 bases and J by 2 bases, leaving 13 bases between them. The CDR3 is 14 residues long. Looked up from germline, CDR1 is SGHKS and CDR2 is YYEKEE (reference sequence). The sequencing used peripheral blood, collected on day 0 of AZD1222 vaccination. This receptor was taken from an adult in good health. The rearrangement links TRBV5-5 to TRBJ1-2; D not certain. The CDR3 DNA follows: TGTGCCAGCAGGACGGTCGTGGGAAACTATGGCTACACCTTC. This translates into CASRTVVGNYGYTF.